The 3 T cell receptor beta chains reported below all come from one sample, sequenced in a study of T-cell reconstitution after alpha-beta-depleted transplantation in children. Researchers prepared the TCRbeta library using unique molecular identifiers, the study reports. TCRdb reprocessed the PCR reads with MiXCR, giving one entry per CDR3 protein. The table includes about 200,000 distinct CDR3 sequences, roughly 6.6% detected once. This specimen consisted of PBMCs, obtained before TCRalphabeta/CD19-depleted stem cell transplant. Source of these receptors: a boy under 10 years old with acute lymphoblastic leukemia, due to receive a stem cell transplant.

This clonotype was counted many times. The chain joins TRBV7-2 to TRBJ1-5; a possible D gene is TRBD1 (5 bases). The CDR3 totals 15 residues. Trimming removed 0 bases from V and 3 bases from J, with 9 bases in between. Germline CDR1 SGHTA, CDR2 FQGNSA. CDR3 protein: CASSLAAGFNQPQHF. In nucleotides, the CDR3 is TGTGCCAGCAGCTTAGCGGCAGGGTTCAATCAGCCCCAGCATTTT.

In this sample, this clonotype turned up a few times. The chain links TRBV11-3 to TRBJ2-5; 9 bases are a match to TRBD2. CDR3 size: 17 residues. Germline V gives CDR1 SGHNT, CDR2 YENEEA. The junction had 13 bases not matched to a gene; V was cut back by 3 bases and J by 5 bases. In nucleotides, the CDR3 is TGTGCCAGCAGCTTTACTGGGCTAGCGGGAAGACTGGAGACCCAGTACTTC. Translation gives CASSFTGLAGRLETQYF.

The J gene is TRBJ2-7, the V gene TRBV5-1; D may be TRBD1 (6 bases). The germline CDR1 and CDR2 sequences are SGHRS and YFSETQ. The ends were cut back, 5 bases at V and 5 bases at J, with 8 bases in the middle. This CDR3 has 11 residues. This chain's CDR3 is CASRQGNEQYF. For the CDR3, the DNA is TGCGCCAGCAGACAGGGAAACGAGCAGTACTTC.